This is a list of T cell receptor beta chains from one sample in a study of CD8 T cells in ankylosing spondylitis. TCRdb re-derived calls from the 5' RACE reads in MiXCR, one entry per CDR3 protein. The table lists under 120,000 distinct CDR3 sequences, around 24% of them singletons, with more than 9% in the top ten. Source material: synovial fluid, either unsorted or a sorted T cell fraction (not recorded which). The origin of the receptors is a male donor with ankylosing spondylitis. Each CDR3 is given with its conserved first and last residue. The size entry is marked missing in some rows and otherwise reads once, few, many or a size class.

J gene: TRBJ2-1; V gene: TRBV20-1; clone size: few; CDR3 length: 11; CDR3 protein: CSAIESNEQFF
J gene: TRBJ2-2; V gene: TRBV2; clone size: few; CDR3 length: 15; CDR3 protein: CASSNGTGITGELFF
J gene: TRBJ2-3; V gene: TRBV20-1; clone size: .; CDR3 length: 12; CDR3 protein: CSAGGGTDTQYF
J gene: TRBJ2-1; V gene: TRBV20-1; clone size: .; CDR3 length: 16; CDR3 protein: CSARDVNSAGMNEQFF
J gene: TRBJ1-1; V gene: TRBV21-1; clone size: few; CDR3 length: 15; CDR3 protein: CASSKGEIKDSEAFF
J gene: TRBJ2-1; V gene: TRBV12-3/TRBV12-4; clone size: .; CDR3 length: 14; CDR3 protein: CATSGALESNEQFF
J gene: TRBJ2-1; V gene: TRBV7-9; clone size: many; CDR3 length: 16; CDR3 protein: CASSFVIGRSYNEQFF
J gene: TRBJ2-5; V gene: TRBV11-2; clone size: many; CDR3 length: 11; CDR3 protein: CASSFIETQYF
J gene: TRBJ2-3; V gene: TRBV3-1; clone size: .; CDR3 length: 17; CDR3 protein: CASSQEVTSGRLDTQYF
J gene: TRBJ2-3; V gene: TRBV7-2; clone size: .; CDR3 length: 15; CDR3 protein: CASSLLGLATDTQYF
J gene: TRBJ2-7; V gene: TRBV29-1; clone size: many; CDR3 length: 15; CDR3 protein: CSVEDPTGSSYEQYF
J gene: TRBJ1-1; V gene: TRBV7-8; clone size: .; CDR3 length: 14; CDR3 protein: CASREWTGNTEAFF
J gene: TRBJ1-5; V gene: TRBV24-1; clone size: .; CDR3 length: 15; CDR3 protein: CATSSAGEPNQPQHF
J gene: TRBJ1-5; V gene: TRBV12-3/TRBV12-4; clone size: .; CDR3 length: 17; CDR3 protein: CASRPDRGSYSNQPQHF
J gene: TRBJ2-3; V gene: TRBV7-2; clone size: .; CDR3 length: 17; CDR3 protein: CASSLSSLLAGADTQYF
J gene: TRBJ2-7; V gene: TRBV20-1; clone size: .; CDR3 length: 16; CDR3 protein: CSAREEGQVWRSEQYF
J gene: TRBJ2-1; V gene: TRBV7-9; clone size: .; CDR3 length: 17; CDR3 protein: CASSLPGPKGDYNEQFF
J gene: TRBJ1-5; V gene: TRBV24-1; clone size: many; CDR3 length: 13; CDR3 protein: CATSVDGNQPQHF
J gene: TRBJ2-1; V gene: TRBV5-5; clone size: few; CDR3 length: 16; CDR3 protein: CASSPGLAGDSRAQFF
J gene: TRBJ2-7; V gene: TRBV7-6; clone size: .; CDR3 length: 14; CDR3 protein: CASSATSNDYEQYF
J gene: TRBJ2-4; V gene: TRBV4-1; clone size: .; CDR3 length: 15; CDR3 protein: CASSQDPGGGNIQYF
J gene: TRBJ2-3; V gene: TRBV2; clone size: many; CDR3 length: 13; CDR3 protein: CASNSGRRDTQYF
J gene: TRBJ2-1; V gene: TRBV2; clone size: .; CDR3 length: 12; CDR3 protein: CASGLINNEQFF
J gene: TRBJ1-6; V gene: TRBV4-1; clone size: few; CDR3 length: 14; CDR3 protein: CASRLIRANSPLHF
J gene: TRBJ1-4; V gene: TRBV20-1; clone size: .; CDR3 length: 12; CDR3 protein: CSANGDNEKLFF
J gene: TRBJ2-1; V gene: TRBV7-2; clone size: few; CDR3 length: 16; CDR3 protein: CASSFGSTSGTNEQFF
J gene: TRBJ2-7; V gene: TRBV12-3/TRBV12-4; clone size: .; CDR3 length: 14; CDR3 protein: CASSMGQGLYEQYF
J gene: TRBJ1-3; V gene: TRBV29-1; clone size: many; CDR3 length: 14; CDR3 protein: CSSSPRGPGNTIYF